This TCR beta chain was recovered during a study of control samples from healthy donors and cancer patients. Sequenced by immunoSEQ multiplex PCR; TCRdb stores in-frame clones only, minus some. This repertoire shows about 200,000 clones, over 80% found once; its top ten account for 1.5% to 2%. This CDR3 contains 14 residues. CDR1 and CDR2 (germline): MGHRA, YSYEKL. With 0 bases removed from V and 7 bases from J, the gap between germline ends came to 11 bases. Source material: blood. The clonotype was recovered from a man aged 25 to 40 in good health. This sequence joins TRBV4-1 and TRBJ2-3; no firm D call. CDR3 region: CASSQDLITNTQYF. The CDR3 DNA reads as TGCGCCAGCAGCCAAGATCTTATAACTAATACGCAGTATTTT.